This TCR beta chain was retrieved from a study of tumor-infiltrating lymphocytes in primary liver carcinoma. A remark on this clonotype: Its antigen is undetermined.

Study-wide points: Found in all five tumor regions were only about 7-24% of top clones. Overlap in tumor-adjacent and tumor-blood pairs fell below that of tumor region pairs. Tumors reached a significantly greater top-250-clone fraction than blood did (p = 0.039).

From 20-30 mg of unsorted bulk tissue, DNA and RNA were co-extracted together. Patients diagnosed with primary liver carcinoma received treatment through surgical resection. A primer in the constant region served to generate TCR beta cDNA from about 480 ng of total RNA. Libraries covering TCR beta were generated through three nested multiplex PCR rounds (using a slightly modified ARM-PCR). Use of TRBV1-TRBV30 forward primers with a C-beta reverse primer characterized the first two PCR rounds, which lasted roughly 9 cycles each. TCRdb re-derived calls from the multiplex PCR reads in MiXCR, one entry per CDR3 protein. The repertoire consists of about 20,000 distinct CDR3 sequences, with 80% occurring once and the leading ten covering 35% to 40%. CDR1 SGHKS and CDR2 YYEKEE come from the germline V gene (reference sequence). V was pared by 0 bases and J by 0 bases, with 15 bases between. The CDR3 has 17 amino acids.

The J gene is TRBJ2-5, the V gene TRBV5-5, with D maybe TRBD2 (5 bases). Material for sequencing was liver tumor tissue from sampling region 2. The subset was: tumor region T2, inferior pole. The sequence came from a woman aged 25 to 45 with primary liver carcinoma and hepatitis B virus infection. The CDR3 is CASSLGLARGYQETQYF. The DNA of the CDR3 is TGTGCCAGCAGCTTGGGGCTAGCAAGAGGGTACCAAGAGACCCAGTACTTC.